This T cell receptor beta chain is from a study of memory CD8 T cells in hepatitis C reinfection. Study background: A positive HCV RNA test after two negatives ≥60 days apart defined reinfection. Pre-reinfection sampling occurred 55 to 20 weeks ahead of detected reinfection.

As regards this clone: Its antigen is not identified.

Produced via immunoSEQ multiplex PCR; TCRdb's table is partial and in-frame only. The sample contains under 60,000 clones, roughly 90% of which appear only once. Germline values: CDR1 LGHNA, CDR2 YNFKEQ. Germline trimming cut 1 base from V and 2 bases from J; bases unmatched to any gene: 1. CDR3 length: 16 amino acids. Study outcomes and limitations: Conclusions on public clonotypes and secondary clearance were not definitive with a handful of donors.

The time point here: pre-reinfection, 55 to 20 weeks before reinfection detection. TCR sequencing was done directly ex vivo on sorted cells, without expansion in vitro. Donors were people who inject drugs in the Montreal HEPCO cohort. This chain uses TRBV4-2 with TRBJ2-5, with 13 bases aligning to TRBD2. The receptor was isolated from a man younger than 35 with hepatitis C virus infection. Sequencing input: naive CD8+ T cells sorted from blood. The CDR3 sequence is CASSQGLAGGQETQYF. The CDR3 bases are TGTGCCAGCAGCCAAGGACTAGCGGGGGGACAAGAGACCCAGTACTTC.